The 21 T cell receptor beta chains listed next were all sequenced from one sample in a study of spatial heterogeneity in lung cancer. TCRdb re-called the 5' RACE reads through MiXCR, storing one row per CDR3 protein. The sample lists approximately 50,000 distinct CDR3 sequences, around 7.7% occurring once. Time point given: blood at routine non-recurrence follow-up after resection. Unsorted whole RNA of tumor, nontumor lung or frozen PBMC was sequenced. The sample here was PBMCs, taken at follow-up. Receptor source: a female donor with early-stage non-small cell lung cancer.

There are many counts of this clonotype. The chain is built from TRBV20-1 and TRBJ2-7; D is possibly TRBD1 (6 bases). Germline V lookup: CDR1 DFQATT, CDR2 SNEGSKA (reference sequence). Trimming removed 6 bases from V and 6 bases from J, with 18 bases in between. There are 13 residues in the CDR3. The CDR3 sequence is CSALGPRGGEQYF. CDR3 sequence (DNA): TGCAGTGCGCTAGGGCCAAGAGGGGGCGAGCAGTACTTC.

The chain recombines TRBV27 with TRBJ2-7, with 8 bases aligning to TRBD1. Unmatched junction bases numbered 10, after V lost 5 bases and J lost 7 bases. The CDR3 loop spans 14 amino acids. CDR1 and CDR2 (germline): MNHEY, SMNVEV (reference sequence). The CDR3 loop reads CASSRQGRLGEQYF. DNA of the CDR3: TGTGCCAGCAGTAGACAGGGGAGGCTAGGAGAGCAGTACTTC.

V usage is TRBV4-1 and J usage is TRBJ1-1; D is possibly TRBD1 (6 bases). This CDR3 is built from 15 residues. The V gene lost 4 bases and the J gene lost 4 bases, with 16 bases spanning the gap. Germline assignment: CDR1 MGHRA and CDR2 YSYEKL. The CDR3 DNA reads as TGCGCCAGCAGCCCAGCAAATGGGGGCGGCACTGAAGCTTTCTTT. Translation: CASSPANGGGTEAFF.

This clonotype was detected a few times. V and J are TRBV28 and TRBJ2-5; a weak D match, TRBD2 (7 bases). Germline V CDR1 and CDR2: MDHEN, SYDVKM. This CDR3 has 17 amino acids. The V end lost 4 bases, the J end lost 1 base, and 19 bases lay between the germline ends. For the CDR3, the DNA is TGTGCCAGCAGTTCGCCCATTGGCGGGGGCTTCCAAGAGACCCAGTACTTC. Translation gives CASSSPIGGGFQETQYF.

This rearrangement joins TRBV5-1 to TRBJ2-1, with D hard to call. Germline values: CDR1 SGHRS, CDR2 YFSETQ. This CDR3 has 12 amino acids. V dropped 2 bases and J dropped 6 bases, with 6 bases sitting between them. In DNA, the CDR3 is TGCGCCAGCAGCTTTCTTGGCAATGAGCAGTTCTTC. Translating gives CASSFLGNEQFF.

Only a few counts were recorded for this clonotype. The V call is TRBV7-9, the J call TRBJ2-1, with a possible D match to TRBD1 (6 bases). The CDR3 sequence is 13 residues long. The V gene's germline CDR1 is SEHNR and CDR2 FQNEAQ (reference sequence). V lost 5 bases, J lost 6 bases, and 11 bases lay in between. CDR3 amino acids: CASSLGQLNEQFF. Written as DNA, the CDR3 is TGTGCCAGCAGCCTAGGACAGCTCAATGAGCAGTTCTTC.

This clonotype has ten or more counts. The CDR3 nucleotides are TGCGCCAGCAGCCGGGCCCGGGACAGGGTCAGTGGGGAGCTGTTTTTT. Translated, it gives CASSRARDRVSGELFF. V is TRBV4-1 and J is TRBJ2-2; 9 bases line up with TRBD1. The germline CDR1 and CDR2 sequences are MGHRA and YSYEKL. V trimming: 4 bases; J trimming: 8 bases; junction bases outside the gene matches: 11. The CDR3 has 16 amino acids.

In this sample, this clonotype turned up many times. This chain links TRBV28 with TRBJ2-7; D might be TRBD1 or TRBD2, each matching 5 bases. V lost 3 bases, J lost 0 bases, and 18 bases lay in between. The CDR3 totals 17 residues. CDR1 and CDR2 from the germline V gene are MDHEN and SYDVKM. The CDR3 loop reads CASSFEDWGMSSYEQYF. The CDR3 DNA follows: TGTGCCAGCAGTTTCGAGGATTGGGGGATGAGCTCCTACGAGCAGTACTTC. Full variable domain (missing parts from reference TRBV28 and TRBJ2-7): DVKVTQSSRYLVKRTGEKVFLECVQDMDHENMFWYRQDPGLGLRLIYFSYDVKMKEKGDIPEGYSVSREKKERFSLILESASTNQTSMYLCASSFEDWGMSSYEQYFGPGTRLTVT.

This clonotype was counted between two and nine times. The chain employs TRBV12-3 or TRBV12-4 and TRBJ2-1; D remains ambiguous. This CDR3 is built from 14 residues. The V end was cut by 2 bases, the J end by 6 bases, with 11 bases between. Here the CDR3 reads CASSLLGSRNEQFF. The DNA of the CDR3 is TGTGCCAGCAGTTTACTCGGATCGCGCAATGAGCAGTTCTTC.

This clonotype was found a few times. The CDR3 region has the DNA TGTGCCAGCAGCCAACATAGCGGGGGAGGGAGCACCGGGGAGCTGTTTTTT. Encoded protein: CASSQHSGGGSTGELFF. J is TRBJ2-2 and V is TRBV3-1, with TRBD2 identical over 9 bases. Germline V gene sequence: CDR1 LGHDT, CDR2 YNNKEL (reference sequence). Trimming removed 2 bases from V and 4 bases from J; junction bases left unmatched: 8. CDR3 length: 17 amino acids.

J is TRBJ1-1 and V is TRBV7-2; D is ambiguous. This CDR3 is 16 amino acids long. Germline assignment: CDR1 SGHTA and CDR2 FQGNSA. V gave up 7 bases and J gave up 0 bases, with 18 bases separating them. The CDR3 region is CASTPTPQIMNTEAFF. The DNA of the CDR3 is TGTGCCAGCACCCCCACCCCACAGATCATGAACACTGAAGCTTTCTTT.

The V gene is TRBV5-1, the J gene TRBJ2-5; TRBD2 might be the D (5 bases). Germline V gene lookup returns CDR1 SGHRS and CDR2 YFSETQ. The CDR3 has 16 amino acids. Trimming stripped 0 bases from V and 1 base from J, with 13 bases between. The CDR3 DNA sequence: TGCGCCAGCAGCTTGGGTACGGGGAAGAGCCAAGAGACCCAGTACTTC. Translated: CASSLGTGKSQETQYF.

This clonotype was detected ten times or more. The rearrangement joins TRBV20-1 to TRBJ1-4, with D unclear. V lost 5 bases, J lost 3 bases, and 13 bases lay in between. This CDR3 spans 14 amino acids. In germline, CDR1 is DFQATT, CDR2 SNEGSKA (reference sequence). The CDR3, as DNA: TGCAGTGCTCCCCCACCCGCGGCTAATGAAAAACTGTTTTTT. This translates into CSAPPPAANEKLFF.

This clonotype was detected many times. The rearrangement uses TRBV6-2 or TRBV6-3 and TRBJ2-3; D perhaps matches TRBD2 (6 bases). Germline assignment: CDR1 MNHEY and CDR2 SVGEGT. V was shortened by 2 bases and J by 2 bases, with 11 bases between the two germline ends. The CDR3 sequence is 15 residues long. This chain's CDR3 is CASSYKGLSTDTQYF. The CDR3 region has the DNA TGTGCCAGCAGTTACAAGGGACTCTCCACAGATACGCAGTATTTT.

V is TRBV9 and J is TRBJ1-1, with D maybe TRBD1 (6 bases). The V gene's germline CDR1 is SGDLS and CDR2 YYNGEE. The CDR3 is 15 residues long. Trimming stripped 4 bases from V and 2 bases from J, with 15 bases between. The CDR3 loop is CASSKILQGNTEAFF. CDR3 bases: TGTGCCAGCAGCAAGATCCTACAGGGAAACACTGAAGCTTTCTTT.

This chain uses TRBV19 with TRBJ2-2; 7 positions agree with TRBD2. With V trimmed by 9 bases and J by 6 bases, 10 bases remained unmatched. The length of the CDR3 is 14 residues. Germline CDR1 LNHDA, CDR2 SQIVND (reference sequence). The CDR3 spells CARDQRGGSGELFF. In nucleotides, the CDR3 is TGTGCCAGAGATCAGCGGGGAGGTTCCGGGGAGCTGTTTTTT. The full variable domain, its missing parts supplied by reference TRBV19 and TRBJ2-2, is DGGITQSPKYLFRKEGQNVTLSCEQNLNHDAMYWYRQDPGQGLRLIYYSQIVNDFQKGDIAEGYSVSREKKESFPLTVTSAQKNPTAFYLCARDQRGGSGELFFGEGSRLTVL.

This clonotype has a count of ten or more. The chain joins TRBV5-1 to TRBJ2-3, with D possibly matching TRBD2 (5 bases). V gave up 3 bases and J gave up 5 bases, with 10 bases separating them. This CDR3 spans 13 amino acids. In germline, CDR1 is SGHRS, CDR2 YFSETQ. CDR3: CASSSPGGDTQYF. The CDR3 DNA sequence: TGCGCCAGCAGCTCCCCCGGAGGAGATACGCAGTATTTT.

This clonotype was counted many times. The V and J genes are TRBV6-5 and TRBJ2-2, with 8 bases aligning to TRBD1. Germline values: CDR1 MNHEY, CDR2 SVGAGI. V dropped 1 base and J dropped 7; count of bases not matched to a gene: 5. This CDR3 has 15 amino acids. CDR3 nucleotides: TGTGCCAGCAGTTACTTTGACAGGGGAGGCGGGGAGCTGTTTTTT. Protein sequence: CASSYFDRGGGELFF.

In DNA form, the CDR3 reads TGCAGCCCCGCCGCGCTAGCGGGGGGATCCTACAATGAGCAGTTCTTC. Protein product: CSPAALAGGSYNEQFF. V is TRBV29-1 and J is TRBJ2-1, with 11 bases fitting TRBD2. V lost 8 bases and J lost 1; bases outside the gene matches: 10. The CDR3 length is 16 residues. Germline V gives CDR1 SQVTM, CDR2 ANQGSEA.

CDR3: CSATSPRQDGYTF. Written as DNA, the CDR3 is TGCAGCGCCACCTCGCCCAGACAAGATGGCTACACCTTC. V and J are TRBV29-1 and TRBJ1-2, with unresolved D. From germline, CDR1 is SQVTM and CDR2 ANQGSEA. Trimming removed 7 bases at V and 6 bases at J, with 18 bases between. The CDR3 length is 13 residues.

This clonotype was counted at least ten times. The J gene is TRBJ2-1, the V gene TRBV4-3, with 7 bases that match TRBD1. Germline V gene sequence: CDR1 LGHNA, CDR2 YSLEER. The CDR3 loop spans 13 amino acids. Unmatched junction bases numbered 7, after V lost 4 bases and J lost 10 bases. CDR3 amino acids: CASSLDRVREQFF. DNA for the CDR3: TGCGCCAGCAGCCTAGACAGGGTACGGGAGCAGTTCTTC.